The TCR beta chain under discussion was sequenced for a study of T cell responses to AZD1222 COVID-19 vaccine. Worth noting for this clone: Its cognate antigen is unknown.

V gave up 3 bases and J gave up 0 bases, with 8 bases separating them. The CDR3 extends over 14 amino acids. Germline loops: CDR1 GTSNPN, CDR2 SVGIG (reference sequence). Whole-study findings and limits: Nearly half of unique spike-specific TCRs reportedly avoided B.1.351 and B.1.1.7 mutated regions.

Only in-frame clones appear in the TCRdb table, and some are missing; sequencing was by immunoSEQ multiplex PCR. The table has approximately 140,000 clones, under 95% seen once. The J gene is TRBJ2-2, the V gene TRBV30; perhaps D is TRBD1 or TRBD2 (5 bases each). The sequence was collected from an adult in good health. The specimen was peripheral blood, collected on day 0 of AZD1222 vaccination. The CDR3, as DNA: TGTGCCTGGAGGGGGACCGCGAACACCGGGGAGCTGTTTTTT. It is translated as CAWRGTANTGELFF.